The 30 T cell receptor beta chains below were found in one sample sequenced in a study of identical twins. In TCRdb, the 5' RACE reads were re-called with MiXCR into one record per CDR3 protein. The table shows approximately 890,000 distinct CDR3 sequences, with roughly 12% occurring only once. A further study also used this sample, focusing on yellow fever vaccine responses in identical twins.

Sequencing was done on a sample of PBMCs. The receptors come from a woman in her late teens or twenties in good health.

In this sample, this clonotype turned up a few times. The chain uses TRBV20-1 and TRBJ2-2; 9 bases are a match to TRBD1. The CDR3 totals 13 residues. CDR1 and CDR2 (germline): DFQATT, SNEGSKA (reference sequence). V gave up 5 bases and J gave up 5 bases; unmatched junction bases: 3. CDR3 nucleotides: TGCAGTGCTGGGACAGGGTTTACCGGGGAGCTGTTTTTT. This codes for CSAGTGFTGELFF.

V is TRBV3-1 and J is TRBJ2-1; a weak D match, TRBD2 (6 bases). Germline CDR1 LGHDT, CDR2 YNNKEL (reference sequence). V lost 0 bases to trimming and J lost 10 bases, with 16 bases between them. This CDR3 is 15 amino acids long. The CDR3 region has the DNA TGTGCCAGCAGCCAAGATCAGACTAGTCCAGGGGAGCAGTTCTTC. It specifies CASSQDQTSPGEQFF.

This clonotype was seen more than once but under ten times. The J gene is TRBJ2-5, the V gene TRBV29-1, with 9 bases fitting TRBD2. V was clipped by 3 bases and J by 5 bases; unmatched bases: 10. Per the germline V gene, CDR1 is SQVTM and CDR2 is ANQGSEA. The CDR3 has 15 residues. The CDR3 spells CSVDILAGVGETQYF. CDR3 coding DNA: TGCAGCGTTGATATATTAGCGGGGGTTGGGGAGACCCAGTACTTC.

This clonotype was found many times. The chain is built from TRBV29-1 and TRBJ1-2; D unresolved. Germline V lookup: CDR1 SQVTM, CDR2 ANQGSEA. Trimming removed 7 bases at V and 2 bases at J, with 11 bases between. The CDR3 spans 12 residues. The CDR3 is CSAAIPNYGYTF. CDR3 nucleotides: TGCAGCGCCGCTATCCCGAACTATGGCTACACCTTC.

This clonotype was counted at least ten times. CDR3: CASSPLFKSRELFF. The DNA of the CDR3 is TGTGCCAGCAGTCCACTCTTTAAGTCGAGGGAGCTGTTTTTT. The V call is TRBV12-3 or TRBV12-4, the J call TRBJ2-2; D ambiguous. With 5 bases removed from V and 9 bases from J, the gap between germline ends came to 16 bases. CDR3 size: 14 residues.

This rearrangement joins TRBV7-3 to TRBJ2-1, with 13 bases aligning to TRBD2. V lost 2 bases, J lost 4 bases, and 5 bases stayed unmatched. In germline, CDR1 is SGHTA, CDR2 FQGTGA. This CDR3 spans 17 amino acids. CDR3 bases: TGTGCCAGCAGCTTAGCGAGGACTAGCGGGAGATACAATGAGCAGTTCTTC. Translation: CASSLARTSGRYNEQFF.

This clonotype was picked up many times. CDR3 amino acids: CAISGVTGVETQYF. CDR3 DNA: TGTGCCATCAGTGGTGTGACGGGAGTGGAGACCCAGTACTTC. V and J are TRBV10-3 and TRBJ2-5; D is possibly TRBD2 (6 bases). CDR3 size: 14 residues. Germline V gene data show CDR1 as ENHRY and CDR2 as SYGVKD. Deletions cut 4 bases from V and 5 bases from J, with 14 bases between.

The chain carries TRBV10-3 and TRBJ1-2; D gene uncertain. CDR3 size: 15 residues. CDR1 ENHRY and CDR2 SYGVKD come from the germline V gene. V was shortened by 0 bases and J by 2 bases, with 10 bases between the two germline ends. This CDR3 is CAISESWVANYGYTF. In DNA, the CDR3 is TGTGCCATCAGTGAGTCGTGGGTGGCCAACTATGGCTACACCTTC.

V is TRBV9 and J is TRBJ2-7, with D unresolved. Germline loops: CDR1 SGDLS, CDR2 YYNGEE. V was pared by 0 bases and J by 2 bases, with 15 bases between. The CDR3 spans 16 residues. The CDR3 reads CASSVAPETATYEQYF. The DNA of the CDR3 is TGTGCCAGCAGCGTAGCTCCAGAGACGGCCACCTACGAGCAGTACTTC.

The chain links TRBV12-3 or TRBV12-4 to TRBJ2-5; D remains ambiguous. CDR3 length: 13 amino acids. V was trimmed by 3 bases and J by 7 bases, leaving 12 bases between them. The chain's CDR3 is CASSLWIVGTQYF. The CDR3 DNA sequence: TGTGCCAGCAGTTTGTGGATTGTAGGGACCCAGTACTTC.

The chain uses TRBV20-1 and TRBJ2-7, with D perhaps given as TRBD1 or TRBD2 (5 bases each). V lost 6 bases and J lost 2, with 14 bases in between. This CDR3 is built from 13 residues. Germline values: CDR1 DFQATT, CDR2 SNEGSKA (reference sequence). Here the CDR3 reads CSATQGSAYEQYF. In DNA form, the CDR3 reads TGCAGTGCGACCCAGGGTAGCGCCTACGAGCAGTACTTC.

This clonotype was detected many times. The rearrangement joins TRBV25-1 to TRBJ2-1; D gene ambiguous. The CDR3 has 14 residues. Germline CDR1 is MGHDK and CDR2 is SYGVNS. The V end lost 1 base, the J end lost 6 bases, and 10 bases lay between the germline ends. For the CDR3, the DNA is TGTGCCAGCAGTGAATCCGCAGGCCCCAATGAGCAGTTCTTC. Translated, it gives CASSESAGPNEQFF. Supplemented by reference TRBV25-1 and TRBJ2-1, the full variable domain reads EADIYQTPRYLVIGTGKKITLECSQTMGHDKMYWYQQDPGMELHLIHYSYGVNSTEKGDLSSESTVSRIRTEHFPLTLESARPSHTSQYLCASSESAGPNEQFFGPGTRLTVL.

This clonotype was seen repeatedly, ten times or more. This sequence joins TRBV4-1 and TRBJ2-3; tentative D call: TRBD1 (5 bases). The germline V and J ends were trimmed by 5 bases and 4 bases, with 10 bases remaining between them. This CDR3 is 13 amino acids long. Germline V gene lookup returns CDR1 MGHRA and CDR2 YSYEKL. This CDR3 reads CASSVTRADTQYF. The CDR3 nucleotides are TGCGCCAGCAGCGTCACCAGGGCAGATACGCAGTATTTT.

The table lists this clonotype with a few counts. The chain links TRBV5-6 to TRBJ2-5, with D perhaps TRBD2 (5 bases). V lost 2 bases and J 10 bases, leaving 15 bases between the germline ends. Germline CDR1 and CDR2: SGHDT and YYEEEE. CDR3 length: 13 amino acids. The CDR3 DNA reads as TGTGCCAGCAGCTTCTCAAGAGGGATGGGCCAGTACTTC. Protein product: CASSFSRGMGQYF.

This clonotype has just a few counts. V gene TRBV12-3 or TRBV12-4 combines with J gene TRBJ1-5; 9 nucleotides match TRBD1. Trimming at V came to 6 bases and at J to 0 bases, leaving 3 bases not matched to a gene. The CDR3 loop spans 15 amino acids. As DNA, the CDR3 is TGTGCCAGCAGATGGGGACAGGGTAGCAATCAGCCCCAGCATTTT. This encodes CASRWGQGSNQPQHF.

This chain links TRBV7-9 with TRBJ2-5, with unresolved D. The V gene lost 6 bases and the J gene lost 4 bases, with 6 bases spanning the gap. The CDR3 loop spans 11 amino acids. Germline V gene data show CDR1 as SEHNR and CDR2 as FQNEAQ (reference sequence). The CDR3 reads CASSSIETQYF. DNA of the CDR3: TGTGCCAGCAGTTCCATAGAGACCCAGTACTTC.

This clonotype was seen a handful of times. V is TRBV6-1 and J is TRBJ1-1; no clear D. Germline lookup yields CDR1 MNHNS and CDR2 SASEGT. Trimming removed 5 bases at V and 5 bases at J, with 15 bases between. The CDR3 length is 14 residues. The DNA for the CDR3 is TGTGCCAGCAGTCTATCTATGTGGGGTACTGAAGCTTTCTTT. Protein sequence: CASSLSMWGTEAFF.

The V gene is TRBV10-3, the J gene TRBJ2-5; 10 bases map to TRBD1. Germline trimming cut 6 bases from V and 3 bases from J; bases unmatched to any gene: 4. The CDR3 is 14 amino acids. Germline CDR1 and CDR2: ENHRY and SYGVKD. The CDR3 loop reads CAISGGQGKETQYF. The CDR3 DNA sequence: TGTGCCATCAGCGGGGGACAGGGGAAAGAGACCCAGTACTTC.

At least ten counts were recorded for this clonotype. The chain joins TRBV18 to TRBJ2-3, with D perhaps TRBD2 (6 bases). Germline V gives CDR1 KGHSH, CDR2 LQKENI. V was trimmed by 3 bases and J by 0 bases, leaving 13 bases between them. The CDR3 length is 16 residues. The CDR3 nucleotides read TGTGCCAGCTCACCTTGGGAGCGGGCTAGCACAGATACGCAGTATTTT. Translating gives CASSPWERASTDTQYF.

The table lists this clonotype with a few counts. The chain links TRBV4-2 to TRBJ1-2, with 9 bases matching TRBD1. The CDR3 extends over 16 amino acids. Germline CDR1 and CDR2: LGHNA and YNFKEQ. The V segment lost 4 bases and the J segment 4 bases; nucleotides outside the gene matches: 10. CDR3 in amino acids: CASSLQEPDRGYGYTF. CDR3 nucleotides: TGTGCCAGCAGCCTCCAGGAGCCGGACAGGGGCTATGGCTACACCTTC.

The chain joins TRBV29-1 to TRBJ2-3; possible D gene TRBD2, 6 bases. The CDR3 has 14 amino acids. Germline V lookup: CDR1 SQVTM, CDR2 ANQGSEA. The V end was cut by 0 bases, the J end by 5 bases, with 12 bases between. The CDR3 coding sequence is TGCAGCGTTGAAGAGAGCGGGTTAAAAGATACGCAGTATTTT. Translating gives CSVEESGLKDTQYF.

The V and J genes are TRBV28 and TRBJ1-2; no reliable D call. Germline CDR1 is MDHEN and CDR2 is SYDVKM. The CDR3 spans 13 residues. Trimming took 6 bases from V and 4 from J, leaving 12 bases between them. The CDR3 loop is CASRTGPGYGYTF. CDR3 nucleotides: TGTGCCAGCAGGACCGGACCTGGCTATGGCTACACCTTC.

In this sample, this clonotype turned up many times. The chain is built from TRBV15 and TRBJ1-5, with a tentative D call TRBD1 (6 bases). The germline V gene encodes CDR1 LNHNV and CDR2 YYDKDF (reference sequence). V shed 0 bases and J shed 4 bases, with 10 bases lying between them. The CDR3 runs 15 residues. The CDR3 region is CATSREGTQNQPQHF. For the CDR3, the DNA is TGTGCCACCAGCAGAGAAGGGACACAGAATCAGCCCCAGCATTTT.

This clonotype was detected only a few times. The rearrangement links TRBV12-3 or TRBV12-4 to TRBJ1-2; D may be TRBD1 (5 bases). This CDR3 comprises 12 residues. V was cut by 6 bases and J by 8 bases, with 13 bases left in between. CDR3 amino acids: CASRLGRAGYTF. In DNA form, the CDR3 reads TGTGCCAGCAGACTGGGGCGGGCAGGCTACACCTTC.

The chain links TRBV2 to TRBJ1-2; D perhaps matches TRBD1 (5 bases). Germline assignment: CDR1 SNHLY and CDR2 FYNNEI. Trimming took 3 bases from V and 3 from J, leaving 14 bases between them. This CDR3 is built from 15 residues. CDR3 in DNA: TGTGCCAGCAGTGACGTAGCTCAGGGTCACTATGGCTACACCTTC. Amino acid sequence: CASSDVAQGHYGYTF.

This clonotype was detected ten times or more. The chain joins TRBV12-3 or TRBV12-4 to TRBJ2-1; possible D gene TRBD2, 6 bases. Trimming took 1 base from V and 6 from J, leaving 10 bases between them. This CDR3 has 14 amino acids. The CDR3 nucleotides read TGTGCCAGCAGTTTAGTTGGGGGGTCCAATGAGCAGTTCTTC. This gives the protein CASSLVGGSNEQFF.

This clonotype came up many times. The chain recombines TRBV3-1 with TRBJ1-4; D ambiguous. Germline V CDR1 and CDR2: LGHDT, YNNKEL (reference sequence). The V and J ends lost 4 bases and 8 bases respectively, with 11 bases between them. This CDR3 region has 13 residues. This CDR3 reads CASSLRREEKLFF. DNA for the CDR3: TGTGCCAGCAGCCTCCGCAGAGAAGAAAAACTGTTTTTT.

This clonotype was seen repeatedly, ten times or more. The V gene is TRBV11-2, the J gene TRBJ2-5; no definite D call. The CDR3 loop spans 13 amino acids. Deletions cut 1 base from V and 5 bases from J, with 8 bases between. Germline-derived CDR1 and CDR2 are SGHAT and FQNNGV. DNA for the CDR3: TGTGCCAGCAGCTTAGGGGCGGTGGAGACCCAGTACTTC. It encodes CASSLGAVETQYF.

The chain is built from TRBV29-1 and TRBJ2-3; D is tentatively TRBD1 or TRBD2 (5 bases each). The germline V gene has CDR1 SQVTM and CDR2 ANQGSEA. Trimming removed 7 bases at V and 4 bases at J, with 18 bases between. CDR3 length: 14 residues. CDR3 residues: CSAGADTRADTQYF. The CDR3, as DNA: TGCAGCGCCGGGGCCGACACCCGTGCAGATACGCAGTATTTT.

This clonotype was picked up a small number of times. The V call is TRBV20-1, the J call TRBJ2-5, with TRBD2 matching 7 bases. After removal of 1 base from V and 2 bases from J, the junction contained 4 bases not matched to a gene. The CDR3 covers 14 residues. Germline values: CDR1 DFQATT, CDR2 SNEGSKA (reference sequence). The CDR3 nucleotides are TGCAGTGCTAGAGGGGGGGGTTTTCAAGAGACCCAGTACTTC. Translated, it gives CSARGGGFQETQYF.